The next 16 T cell receptor beta chains were all read from a single sample in a study of Ad26.COV2.S vaccination and SARS-CoV-2 variants. As to treatment: roughly 20 received Ad26.COV2.S at low or high dose, single or two shots; about 5 received placebo; per-sample allocation not given. The study sampled participants on day 63 after the first vaccine or placebo injection. Using immunoSEQ multiplex PCR, the repertoire was profiled, and TCRdb retains in-frame clones only, with some absent. The data show about 390,000 clones, about 85% seen once. Material: peripheral blood, obtained in a trial of Ad26.COV2.S vaccine versus placebo. These receptors came from a person aged 18-60 years who received the Ad26.COV2.S COVID-19 vaccine or a placebo.

This clone was detected only once. This chain joins TRBV7-9 and TRBJ2-1, with a weak D call TRBD1 (6 bases). CDR1 is SEHNR and CDR2 is FQNEAQ in the germline V gene (reference sequence). This CDR3 has 14 residues. The germline V and J ends were trimmed by 2 bases and 7 bases, with 12 bases remaining between them. CDR3 region: CASSLRTVKNEQFF. CDR3 nucleotides: TGTGCCAGCAGCTTAAGGACAGTTAAGAATGAGCAGTTCTTC.

The chain couples TRBV27 to TRBJ2-2; 7 bases align to TRBD1. The CDR3 consists of 16 residues. J was trimmed by 3 bases and V by 2 bases; bases with no gene match: 6. The germline V gene has CDR1 MNHEY and CDR2 SMNVEV (reference sequence). CDR3 sequence reads: CASSLQPGQHTGELFF. The CDR3 bases are TGTGCCAGCAGTTTACAGCCGGGACAGCACACCGGGGAGCTGTTTTTT.

V is TRBV7-9 and J is TRBJ2-7; D could derive from TRBD1 or TRBD2 (5 bases each). Deletions cut 8 bases from V and 5 bases from J, with 16 bases between. CDR1 and CDR2 (germline): SEHNR, FQNEAQ (reference sequence). The CDR3 length is 13 residues. The CDR3 sequence: CASVEGVGDEQYF. The CDR3 coding sequence is TGTGCCAGCGTCGAAGGGGTCGGGGACGAGCAGTACTTC.

The chain couples TRBV6-5 to TRBJ2-3; no reliable D call. Germline CDR1 reads MNHEY; CDR2 reads SVGAGI. V was clipped by 2 bases and J by 5 bases, with 11 bases between them. The CDR3 contains 14 residues. CDR3 DNA sequence: TGTGCCAGCAGTTACGGACCTCTCCAAGATACGCAGTATTTT. Its protein is CASSYGPLQDTQYF.

The chain carries TRBV5-6 and TRBJ2-2; unclear D gene. Germline CDR1 reads SGHDT; CDR2 reads YYEEEE. V was cut by 0 bases and J by 0 bases, with 12 bases left in between. The CDR3 has 17 amino acids. The CDR3 DNA reads as TGTGCCAGCAGCTTGGCCATAGCAGGAGCGAACACCGGGGAGCTGTTTTTT. Translated, it gives CASSLAIAGANTGELFF.

This clone was observed a single time. This chain uses TRBV6-2 or TRBV6-3 with TRBJ2-1; D not certain. V was cut by 5 bases and J by 0 bases, with 8 bases left in between. Germline V lookup: CDR1 MNHEY, CDR2 SVGEGT. There are 14 residues in the CDR3. CDR3 in amino acids: CASSPYGSYNEQFF. CDR3 in DNA: TGTGCCAGCAGTCCCTACGGCTCCTACAATGAGCAGTTCTTC.

The chain couples TRBV6-6 to TRBJ1-4; D uncertain. Per the germline V gene, CDR1 is MNHNY and CDR2 is SVGAGI (reference sequence). The CDR3 sequence is 15 residues long. With 4 bases removed from V and 5 bases from J, the gap between germline ends came to 14 bases. CDR3 DNA sequence: TGTGCCAGCAGTTTCGACGGGTCCTCAAATGAAAAACTGTTTTTT. It yields the protein CASSFDGSSNEKLFF.

The chain recombines TRBV6-1 with TRBJ1-5; D unclear. Germline CDR1 is MNHNS and CDR2 is SASEGT. The CDR3 runs 16 residues. V lost 0 bases, J lost 7 bases, and 16 bases lay in between. The CDR3 loop is CASSEALTASSQPQHF. For the CDR3, the DNA is TGTGCCAGCAGTGAAGCGCTTACAGCGTCCAGCCAGCCCCAGCATTTT.

This sequence joins TRBV3-1 (or the pseudogene TRBV3-2) and TRBJ2-1; 7 positions agree with TRBD2. CDR1 is LGHDT and CDR2 is YNNKEL in the germline V gene (reference sequence). This CDR3 is built from 13 residues. V was clipped by 5 bases and J by 6 bases; unmatched bases: 4. The chain's CDR3 is CASSLPGGNEQFF. CDR3 nucleotides: TGTGCCAGCAGCTTACCGGGGGGCAATGAGCAGTTCTTC.

The chain has TRBV29-1 and TRBJ1-1, with D perhaps TRBD1 (6 bases). Germline CDR1 is SQVTM and CDR2 is ANQGSEA. The V gene lost 7 bases and the J gene lost 2 bases, with 11 bases spanning the gap. The CDR3 is 12 residues long. CDR3 amino acids: CSAGTFNTEAFF. Written as DNA, the CDR3 is TGCAGCGCCGGGACATTTAACACTGAAGCTTTCTTT.

The chain is built from TRBV19 and TRBJ2-3; the D is unclear. The CDR3 length is 14 residues. The V and J ends lost 5 bases and 0 bases respectively, with 9 bases between them. In germline, CDR1 is LNHDA, CDR2 SQIVND (reference sequence). The CDR3 region is CASSPYDSTDTQYF. CDR3 DNA sequence: TGTGCCAGTAGTCCGTACGACAGCACAGATACGCAGTATTTT.

V is TRBV7-9 and J is TRBJ1-6, with D maybe TRBD1 (5 bases). CDR3 length: 15 residues. Germline V gene sequence: CDR1 SEHNR, CDR2 FQNEAQ (reference sequence). V dropped 5 bases and J dropped 7 bases, with 15 bases sitting between them. CDR3: CASSHPRAGNSPLHF. The CDR3 DNA is TGTGCCAGCAGCCATCCCCGGGCAGGGAATTCACCCCTCCACTTT.

The chain combines TRBV18 with TRBJ2-6; 7 bases agree with TRBD1. Germline V gene sequence: CDR1 KGHSH, CDR2 LQKENI. V trimming: 3 bases; J trimming: 4 bases; junction bases outside the gene matches: 3. CDR3 length: 15 residues. The CDR3: CASSPRGPGANVLTF. The CDR3 DNA follows: TGTGCCAGCTCACCTAGGGGGCCCGGGGCCAACGTCCTGACTTTC.

Only one count was recorded for this clone. V usage is TRBV6-1 and J usage is TRBJ1-3; TRBD1 agrees at 7 bases. The germline V gene encodes CDR1 MNHNS and CDR2 SASEGT. The CDR3 has 16 amino acids. V shed 4 bases, J shed 0 bases, and the junction held 6 bases outside the gene matches. As DNA, the CDR3 is TGTGCCAGCAGTGGCCGGGACAGATTCTCTGGAAACACCATATATTTT. It translates to CASSGRDRFSGNTIYF.

The chain carries TRBV4-1 and TRBJ1-4; 7 positions agree with TRBD1. Germline CDR1 reads MGHRA; CDR2 reads YSYEKL. The junction had 3 bases not matched to a gene; V was cut back by 0 bases and J by 5 bases. This CDR3 contains 15 residues. CDR3 loop: CASSQDQGGNEKLFF. CDR3 DNA: TGCGCCAGCAGCCAAGATCAGGGGGGCAATGAAAAACTGTTTTTT.

The rearrangement uses TRBV30 and TRBJ2-5; tentative D call: TRBD2 (6 bases). Germline loops: CDR1 GTSNPN, CDR2 SVGIG (reference sequence). The V end lost 4 bases, the J end lost 2 bases, and 17 bases lay between the germline ends. The CDR3 length is 15 residues. This CDR3 reads CAWMATGVVQETQYF. The CDR3 bases are TGTGCCTGGATGGCCACGGGGGTTGTTCAAGAGACCCAGTACTTC.